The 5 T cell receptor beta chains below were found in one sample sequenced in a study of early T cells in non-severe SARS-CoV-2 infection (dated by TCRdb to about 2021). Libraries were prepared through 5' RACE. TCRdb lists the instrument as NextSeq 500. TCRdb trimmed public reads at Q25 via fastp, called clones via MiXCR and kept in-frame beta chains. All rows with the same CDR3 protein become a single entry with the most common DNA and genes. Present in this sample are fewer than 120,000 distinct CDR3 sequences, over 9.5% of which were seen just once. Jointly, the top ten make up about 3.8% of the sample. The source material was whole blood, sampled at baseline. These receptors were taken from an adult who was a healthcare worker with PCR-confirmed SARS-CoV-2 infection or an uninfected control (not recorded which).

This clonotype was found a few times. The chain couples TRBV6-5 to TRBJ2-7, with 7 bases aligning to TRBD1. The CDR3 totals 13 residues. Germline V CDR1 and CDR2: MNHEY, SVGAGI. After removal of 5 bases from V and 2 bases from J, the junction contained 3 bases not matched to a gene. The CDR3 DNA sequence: TGTGCCAGCAGTGCAGACAGGGCCTACGAGCAGTACTTC. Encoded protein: CASSADRAYEQYF.

The CDR3 loop is CASRIGGANYGYTF. Here the CDR3 DNA reads TGTGCCAGCAGAATAGGGGGAGCTAACTATGGCTACACCTTC. V usage is TRBV12-3 or TRBV12-4 and J usage is TRBJ1-2, with D perhaps TRBD1 (6 bases). V lost 6 bases and J 0 bases, leaving 11 bases between the germline ends. CDR3 length: 14 amino acids.

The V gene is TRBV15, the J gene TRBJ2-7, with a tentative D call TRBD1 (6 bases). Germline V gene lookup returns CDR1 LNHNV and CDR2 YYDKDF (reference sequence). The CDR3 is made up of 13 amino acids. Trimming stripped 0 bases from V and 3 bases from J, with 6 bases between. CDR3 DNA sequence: TGTGCCACCAGCAGAGACAGGGGCTACGAGCAGTACTTC. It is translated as CATSRDRGYEQYF.

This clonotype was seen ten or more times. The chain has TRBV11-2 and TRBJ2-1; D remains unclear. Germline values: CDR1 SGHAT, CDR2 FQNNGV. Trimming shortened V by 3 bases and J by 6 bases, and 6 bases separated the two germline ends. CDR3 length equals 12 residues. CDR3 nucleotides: TGTGCCAGCAGCTTTTTAGGCAATGAGCAGTTCTTC. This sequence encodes CASSFLGNEQFF.

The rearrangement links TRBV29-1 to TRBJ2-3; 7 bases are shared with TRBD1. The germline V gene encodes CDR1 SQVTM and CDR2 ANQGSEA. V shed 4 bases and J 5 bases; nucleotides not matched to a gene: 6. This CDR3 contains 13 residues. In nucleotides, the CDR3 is TGCAGCGTTGTAAGGGGGCCAGGAGATACGCAGTATTTT. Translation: CSVVRGPGDTQYF.